This TCR beta chain was identified in a study of CD8 T cells in ankylosing spondylitis. CDR3 size: 12 residues. V lost 2 bases and J 1 base, leaving 3 bases between the germline ends. CDR1 is SGHRS and CDR2 is YFSETQ in the germline V gene. TCR beta libraries were made by quantitative 5'-RACE with molecular barcodes. TCRdb analysed the 5' RACE reads with MiXCR anew, one entry per CDR3 protein. In the table there are approximately 240,000 distinct CDR3 sequences, 10% of which are singletons. The table lists this clonotype with many counts. The antigen remains undetermined. Study conclusions and caveats: The study looked at matched synovial fluid samples from ankylosing spondylitis patients. Disease-linked clones were reported to be significantly enriched there. Both synovial fluid and blood in reactive arthritis had previously been reported to carry some motif variants. Blood of patients with ankylosing spondylitis appeared to be characterized by a TCR beta motif of seven or eight highly homologous variants.

The chain recombines TRBV5-1 with TRBJ1-1; D is uncertain. This TCR came from a male donor with ankylosing spondylitis or in good health (not recorded which). Input material: blood, either unsorted or a sorted T cell fraction (not recorded which). The CDR3 bases are TGCGCCAGCAGCTTCTCGAACACTGAAGCTTTCTTT. Its protein is CASSFSNTEAFF. Drawing the rest from reference TRBV5-1 and TRBJ1-1, the complete variable domain is KAGVTQTPRYLIKTRGQQVTLSCSPISGHRSVSWYQQTPGQGLQFLFEYFSETQRNKGNFPGRFSGRQFSNSRSEMNVSTLELGDSALYLCASSFSNTEAFFGQGTRLTVV.